This record covers a single T cell receptor beta chain. This clone was seen more than once but under ten times. Its specific antigen is unknown. Per-base quality was not reported, and no clone a single base away is much larger than it. The immunoSEQ Assay was the method used to sequence TCRbeta CDR3 regions. After extraction, genomic DNA underwent amplification by bias-controlled multiplex PCR, followed by high-throughput sequencing. In the paper's pipeline: To quantify the absolute abundance of each unique TCRbeta CDR3 region, sequences were collapsed and filtered. T cell fraction was estimated by normalization of TCRbeta template counts to usable DNA, with usable DNA being measured through amplification of reference genes present in all nucleated cells. Repertoire TCRs were annotated as SARS-CoV-2-specific by exact matching of V gene, CDR3 amino acid sequence and J gene to a known reactive TCR set. The reference SARS-CoV-2 TCR set was derived from MIRA and filtered for enrichment in COVID-19-positive ImmuneCODE repertoires, a step that removed public or cross-reactive TCRs. Using the MIRA antigens, annotated TCRs were further analysed by specific ORF or by position within an ORF. Breadth was defined as annotated unique rearrangements over total unique productive rearrangements; depth was the summed frequency of those rearrangements. Group comparisons of TCR breadth used two-sided Wilcoxon rank-sum tests. Held by TCRdb, this immuneACCESS table contains in-frame sequences only and omits some clones. Under half of the omission traces to an unresolved V gene where checked; the cause of the rest is unknown. For V, J and clone size, that table is used; D and trimming come from the DNA. The sample table contains roughly 350,000 clones; only one count was recorded for roughly 90% of them. The ten largest clones add up to around 4.5% of the sample.

V loses 3 bases of germline sequence and J loses 1 base, and the interval between the two ends is 6 bases. Reading the germline V gene gives CDR1 SGHVS and CDR2 FQNEAQ. Measured from the cysteine to the phenylalanine, the CDR3 is 13 residues long. The entry retains the CDR3 DNA only, 39 bases that are in frame from base 1. The sample belongs to a study of Ad26.COV2.S vaccination and SARS-CoV-2 variants (dated by TCRdb to the early 2020s). About the full investigation: Donors in the vaccine arm were drawn from COV1001, a phase I-IIa trial of Ad26.COV2.S in healthy adults that was multicentre, randomized, double-blind and placebo-controlled. Ad26.COV2.S was administered intramuscularly at a dose of 5x10^10 or 1x10^11 viral particles, either as one shot or as two shots given 56 days apart. TCRbeta repertoire sequencing served as the tool for gauging how specific and how broad the SARS-CoV-2-reactive T cell receptors were following Ad26.COV2.S vaccination. The TCR-sequenced set comprised around 30 samples: approximately 19 Ad26.COV2.S vaccine recipients, 5 placebo recipients and 8 SARS-CoV-2 convalescent individuals. Trial participants were randomized into five groups of five, in which low-dose or high-dose Ad26.COV2.S was given once or twice, or placebo was given on both occasions. Throughout the experiments and outcome assessment, investigators stayed blinded to trial group allocation.

Study-wide findings and limitations: Substantial breadth of spike-specific CD8+ and CD4+ T cell responses was reported after vaccination. Compared with placebo recipients, Ad26.COV2.S recipients showed higher spike-specific TCR breadth (P = 0.0014). The study lacked the statistical power to compare responses across vaccine doses or regimens. The authors noted that the TCR breadth and depth analyses may have underestimated total T cell responses. Comparable non-spike TCR breadth was observed between vaccine and placebo recipients, consistent with only spike being contained in the vaccine.

The treatment or condition label here, explained by the study, means: around 19 received Ad26.COV2.S at low or high dose, single or two shots; 5 received placebo; per-sample allocation not given. For vaccine and placebo recipients, repertoires were sequenced using samples collected on day 63 after the first injection. Cohort 1b enrolled some 25 adults aged 18-55 years at a single site in Boston, USA, between 29 July and 7 August 2020. Ad26.COV2.S consisted of a replication-incompetent adenovirus type 26 vector by which a prefusion-stabilized SARS-CoV-2 spike protein from the original Wuhan strain was expressed.

The sample here was peripheral blood, taken in a trial of Ad26.COV2.S vaccine versus placebo. The origin of this receptor is a person aged 18-60 years who received the Ad26.COV2.S COVID-19 vaccine or a placebo. The V gene is TRBV7-8 and the J gene is TRBJ1-1; the D gene cannot be named for sure. The DNA reads as follows: TGTGCCAGCAGCTTCCGGGGGAACACTGAAGCTTTCTTT. It encodes CASSFRGNTEAFF.